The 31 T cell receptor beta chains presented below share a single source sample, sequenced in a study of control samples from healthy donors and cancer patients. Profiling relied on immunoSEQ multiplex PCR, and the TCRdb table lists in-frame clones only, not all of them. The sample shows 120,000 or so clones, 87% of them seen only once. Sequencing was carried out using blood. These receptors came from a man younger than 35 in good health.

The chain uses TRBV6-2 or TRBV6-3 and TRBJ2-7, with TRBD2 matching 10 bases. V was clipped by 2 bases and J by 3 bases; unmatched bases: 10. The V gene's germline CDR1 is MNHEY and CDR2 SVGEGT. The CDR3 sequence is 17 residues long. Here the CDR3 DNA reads TGTGCCAGCAGTTACCCCTGGCTAGCGGGGGCAAACTACGAGCAGTACTTC. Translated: CASSYPWLAGANYEQYF.

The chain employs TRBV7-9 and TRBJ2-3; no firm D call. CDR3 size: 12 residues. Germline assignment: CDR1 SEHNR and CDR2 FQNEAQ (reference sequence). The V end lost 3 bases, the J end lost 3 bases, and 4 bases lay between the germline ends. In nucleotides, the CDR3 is TGTGCCAGCAGCTTGGCGACAGATACGCAGTATTTT. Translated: CASSLATDTQYF.

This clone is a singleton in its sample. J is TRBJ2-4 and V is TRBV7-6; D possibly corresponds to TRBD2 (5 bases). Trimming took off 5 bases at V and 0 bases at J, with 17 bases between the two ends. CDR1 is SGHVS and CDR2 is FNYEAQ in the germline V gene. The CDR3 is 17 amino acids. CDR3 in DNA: TGTGCCAGCAGCATGAGCCGGGATTCGCCAGCCAAAAACATTCAGTACTTC. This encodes CASSMSRDSPAKNIQYF.

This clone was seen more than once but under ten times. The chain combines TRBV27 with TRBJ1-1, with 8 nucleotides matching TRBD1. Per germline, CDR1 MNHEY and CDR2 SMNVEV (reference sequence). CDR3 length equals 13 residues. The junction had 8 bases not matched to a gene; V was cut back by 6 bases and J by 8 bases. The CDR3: CASSATGEGEAFF. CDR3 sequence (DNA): TGTGCCAGCAGCGCGACAGGGGAGGGCGAAGCTTTCTTT.

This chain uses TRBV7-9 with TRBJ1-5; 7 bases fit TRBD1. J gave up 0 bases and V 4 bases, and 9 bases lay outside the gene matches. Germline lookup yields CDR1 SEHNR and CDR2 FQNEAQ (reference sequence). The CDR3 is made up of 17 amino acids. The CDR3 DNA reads TGTGCCAGCAGCTCTGACAGGGCCCCCCTTAGCAATCAGCCCCAGCATTTT. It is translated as CASSSDRAPLSNQPQHF.

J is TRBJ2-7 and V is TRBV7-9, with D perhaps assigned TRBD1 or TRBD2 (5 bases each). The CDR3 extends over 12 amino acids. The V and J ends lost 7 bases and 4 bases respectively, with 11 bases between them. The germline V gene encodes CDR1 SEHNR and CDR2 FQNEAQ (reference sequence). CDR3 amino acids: CASTLGVYEQYF. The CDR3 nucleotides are TGTGCCAGCACCCTGGGGGTTTACGAGCAGTACTTC.

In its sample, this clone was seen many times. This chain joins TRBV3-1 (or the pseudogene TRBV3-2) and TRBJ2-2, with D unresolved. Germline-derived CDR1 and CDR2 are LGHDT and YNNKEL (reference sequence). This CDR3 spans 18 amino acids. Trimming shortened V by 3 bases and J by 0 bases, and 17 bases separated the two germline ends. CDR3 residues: CASSQVRLGFANTGELFF. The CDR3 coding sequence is TGTGCCAGCAGCCAGGTTCGTTTGGGGTTTGCGAACACCGGGGAGCTGTTTTTT.

The DNA of the CDR3 is TGTGCCAGTACTCAGGGTAGGACCTACAATGAGCAGTTCTTC. Translating gives CASTQGRTYNEQFF. The chain links TRBV19 to TRBJ2-1; D is perhaps TRBD1 (5 bases). The V and J ends lost 7 bases and 2 bases respectively, with 12 bases between them. The CDR3 runs to 14 residues. Germline CDR1 reads LNHDA; CDR2 reads SQIVND (reference sequence). The full variable domain, completed using reference TRBV19 and TRBJ2-1, is DGGITQSPKYLFRKEGQNVTLSCEQNLNHDAMYWYRQDPGQGLRLIYYSQIVNDFQKGDIAEGYSVSREKKESFPLTVTSAQKNPTAFYLCASTQGRTYNEQFFGPGTRLTVL.

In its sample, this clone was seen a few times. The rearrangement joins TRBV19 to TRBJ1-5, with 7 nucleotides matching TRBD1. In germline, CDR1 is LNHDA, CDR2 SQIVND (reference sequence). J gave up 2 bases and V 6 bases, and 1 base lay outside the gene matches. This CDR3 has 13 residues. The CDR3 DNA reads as TGTGCCAGTAGAACAGGGGGCAATCAGCCCCAGCATTTT. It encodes CASRTGGNQPQHF.

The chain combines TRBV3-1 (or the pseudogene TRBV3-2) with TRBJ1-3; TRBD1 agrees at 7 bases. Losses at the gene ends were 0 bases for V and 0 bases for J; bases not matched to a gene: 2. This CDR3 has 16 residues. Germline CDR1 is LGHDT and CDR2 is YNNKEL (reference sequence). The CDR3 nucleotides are TGTGCCAGCAGCCAAGAAGGGACAGCCTCTGGAAACACCATATATTTT. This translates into CASSQEGTASGNTIYF.

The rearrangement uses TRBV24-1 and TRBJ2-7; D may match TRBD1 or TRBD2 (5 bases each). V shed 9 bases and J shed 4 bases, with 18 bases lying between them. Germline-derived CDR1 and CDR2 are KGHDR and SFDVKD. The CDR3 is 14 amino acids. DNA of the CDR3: TGTGCCACCCGGCCCGGGCAGGGAGTTTACGAGCAGTACTTC. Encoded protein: CATRPGQGVYEQYF.

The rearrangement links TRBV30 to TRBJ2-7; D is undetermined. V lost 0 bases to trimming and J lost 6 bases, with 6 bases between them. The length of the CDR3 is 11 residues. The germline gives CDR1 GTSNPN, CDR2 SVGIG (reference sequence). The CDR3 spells CAWSVSSEQYF. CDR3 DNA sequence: TGTGCCTGGAGTGTTAGTAGCGAGCAGTACTTC.

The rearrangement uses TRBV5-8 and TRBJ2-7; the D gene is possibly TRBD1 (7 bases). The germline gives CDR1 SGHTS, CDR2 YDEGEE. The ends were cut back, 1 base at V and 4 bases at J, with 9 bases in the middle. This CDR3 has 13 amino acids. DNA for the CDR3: TGTGCCAGCAGCTTGCAGGGGGGTTACGAGCAGTACTTC. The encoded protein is CASSLQGGYEQYF.

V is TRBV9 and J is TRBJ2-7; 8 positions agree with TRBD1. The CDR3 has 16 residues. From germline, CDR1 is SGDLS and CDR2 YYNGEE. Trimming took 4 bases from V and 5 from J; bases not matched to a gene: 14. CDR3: CASSPPRGTGVHEQYF. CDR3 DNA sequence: TGTGCCAGCAGCCCACCTCGGGGGACAGGCGTCCACGAGCAGTACTTC.

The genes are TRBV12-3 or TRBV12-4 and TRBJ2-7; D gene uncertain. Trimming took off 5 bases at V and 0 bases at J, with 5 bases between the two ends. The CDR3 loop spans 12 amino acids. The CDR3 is CASSHSSYEQYF. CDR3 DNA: TGTGCCAGCAGTCATAGCTCCTACGAGCAGTACTTC.

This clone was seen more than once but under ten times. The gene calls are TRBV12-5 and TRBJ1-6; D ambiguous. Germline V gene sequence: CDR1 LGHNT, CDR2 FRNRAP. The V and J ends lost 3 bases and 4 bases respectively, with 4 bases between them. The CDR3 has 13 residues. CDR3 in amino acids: CASGLGYNSPLHF. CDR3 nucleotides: TGTGCTAGTGGTTTAGGGTATAATTCACCCCTCCACTTT.

CDR3 loop: CASSLYGPDTGELFF. CDR3 DNA sequence: TGTGCCAGCAGCTTGTACGGTCCGGACACCGGGGAGCTGTTTTTT. The chain couples TRBV5-6 to TRBJ2-2; D not certain. Germline CDR1 and CDR2: SGHDT and YYEEEE. V gave up 1 base and J gave up 3 bases, with 10 bases separating them. This CDR3 spans 15 amino acids.

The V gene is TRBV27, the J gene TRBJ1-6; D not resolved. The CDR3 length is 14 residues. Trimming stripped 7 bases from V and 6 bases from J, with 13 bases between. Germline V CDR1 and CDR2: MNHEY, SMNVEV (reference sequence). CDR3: CASNEGLGNSPLHF. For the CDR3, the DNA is TGTGCCAGCAACGAAGGGTTGGGTAATTCACCCCTCCACTTT.

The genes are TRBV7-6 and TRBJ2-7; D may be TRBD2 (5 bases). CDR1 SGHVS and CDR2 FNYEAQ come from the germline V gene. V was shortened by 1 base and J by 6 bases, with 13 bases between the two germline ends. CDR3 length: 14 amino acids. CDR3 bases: TGTGCCAGCAGCTTAGAGGCAGGAGAGGGCGAGCAGTACTTC. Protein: CASSLEAGEGEQYF. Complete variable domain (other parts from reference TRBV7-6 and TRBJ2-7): GAGVSQSPRYKVTKRGQDVALRCDPISGHVSLYWYRQALGQGPEFLTYFNYEAQQDKSGLPNDRFSAERPEGSISTLTIQRTEQRDSAMYRCASSLEAGEGEQYFGPGTRLTVT.

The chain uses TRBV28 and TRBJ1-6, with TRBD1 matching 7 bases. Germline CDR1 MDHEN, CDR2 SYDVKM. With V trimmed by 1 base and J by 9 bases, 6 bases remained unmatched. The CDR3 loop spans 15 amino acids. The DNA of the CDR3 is TGTGCCAGCAGTTTATCGGGCAGGGGGGTTTCACCCCTCCACTTT. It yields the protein CASSLSGRGVSPLHF. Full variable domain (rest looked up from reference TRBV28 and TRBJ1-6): DVKVTQSSRYLVKRTGEKVFLECVQDMDHENMFWYRQDPGLGLRLIYFSYDVKMKEKGDIPEGYSVSREKKERFSLILESASTNQTSMYLCASSLSGRGVSPLHFGNGTRLTVT.

The CDR3 sequence: CASSGQGEQFF. DNA for the CDR3: TGTGCCAGCAGCGGTCAAGGTGAGCAGTTCTTC. The genes are TRBV9 and TRBJ2-1; unclear D gene. Trimming left V 3 bases short and J 9 bases short, with 7 bases between. The CDR3 runs 11 residues. Germline CDR1 is SGDLS and CDR2 is YYNGEE.

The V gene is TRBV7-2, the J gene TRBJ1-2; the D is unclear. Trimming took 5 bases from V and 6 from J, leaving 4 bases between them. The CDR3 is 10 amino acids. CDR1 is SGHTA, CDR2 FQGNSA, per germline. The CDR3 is CASSQNGYTF. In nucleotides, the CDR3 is TGTGCCAGCAGCCAGAATGGCTACACCTTC.

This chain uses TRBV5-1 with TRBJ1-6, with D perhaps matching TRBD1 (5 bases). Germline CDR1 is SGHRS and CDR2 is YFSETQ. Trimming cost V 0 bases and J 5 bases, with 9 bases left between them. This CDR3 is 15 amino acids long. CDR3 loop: CASSLVQANNSPLHF. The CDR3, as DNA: TGCGCCAGCAGCTTGGTACAGGCGAATAATTCACCCCTCCACTTT.

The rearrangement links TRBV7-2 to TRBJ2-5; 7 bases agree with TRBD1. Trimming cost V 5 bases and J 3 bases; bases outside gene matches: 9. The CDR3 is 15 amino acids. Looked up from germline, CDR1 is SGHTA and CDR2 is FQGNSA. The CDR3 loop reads CASSLQTGRKETQYF. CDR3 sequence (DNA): TGTGCCAGCAGCCTACAGACAGGGCGGAAAGAGACCCAGTACTTC.

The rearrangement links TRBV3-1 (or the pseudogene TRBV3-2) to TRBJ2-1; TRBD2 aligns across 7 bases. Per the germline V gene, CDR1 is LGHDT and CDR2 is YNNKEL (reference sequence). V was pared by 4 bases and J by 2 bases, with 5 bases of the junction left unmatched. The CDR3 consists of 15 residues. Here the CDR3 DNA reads TGTGCCAGCAGCCCTTACGGACTAGCCTACAATGAGCAGTTCTTC. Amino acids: CASSPYGLAYNEQFF.

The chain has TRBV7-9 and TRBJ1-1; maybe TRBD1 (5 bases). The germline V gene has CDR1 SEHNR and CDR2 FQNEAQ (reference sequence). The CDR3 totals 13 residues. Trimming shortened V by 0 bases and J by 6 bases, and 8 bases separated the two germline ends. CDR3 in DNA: TGTGCCAGCAGCTTAGCCGGGGGTTCTGAAGCTTTCTTT. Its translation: CASSLAGGSEAFF.

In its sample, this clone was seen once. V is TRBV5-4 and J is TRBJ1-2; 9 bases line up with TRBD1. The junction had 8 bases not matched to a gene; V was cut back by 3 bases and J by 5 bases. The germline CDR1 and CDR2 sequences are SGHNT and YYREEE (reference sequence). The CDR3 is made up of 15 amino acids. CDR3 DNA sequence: TGTGCCAGCAGCTCTCAACAGGGGGCGGCTTATGGCTACACCTTC. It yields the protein CASSSQQGAAYGYTF.

The CDR3 sequence is CASSFAAGGYNSPLHF. The CDR3 DNA sequence: TGTGCCAGCAGTTTCGCCGCGGGGGGGTATAATTCACCCCTCCACTTT. V usage is TRBV6-5 and J usage is TRBJ1-6, with D tentatively TRBD1 (5 bases). Trimming left V 4 bases short and J 4 bases short, with 14 bases between. The germline CDR1 and CDR2 sequences are MNHEY and SVGAGI. The CDR3 contains 16 residues.

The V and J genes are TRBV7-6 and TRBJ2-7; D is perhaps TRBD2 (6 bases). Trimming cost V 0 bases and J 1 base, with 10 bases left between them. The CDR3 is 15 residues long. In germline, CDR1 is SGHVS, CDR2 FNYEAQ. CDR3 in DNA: TGTGCCAGCAGCTTAGCGGGGGGACCTTCCTACGAGCAGTACTTC. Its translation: CASSLAGGPSYEQYF.

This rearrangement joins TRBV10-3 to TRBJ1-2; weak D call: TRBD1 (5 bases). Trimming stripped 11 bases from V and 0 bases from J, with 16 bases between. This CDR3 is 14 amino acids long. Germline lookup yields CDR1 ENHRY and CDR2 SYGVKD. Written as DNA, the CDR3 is TGTGCCGGAGGCCCGACAGATACTAACTATGGCTACACCTTC. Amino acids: CAGGPTDTNYGYTF.

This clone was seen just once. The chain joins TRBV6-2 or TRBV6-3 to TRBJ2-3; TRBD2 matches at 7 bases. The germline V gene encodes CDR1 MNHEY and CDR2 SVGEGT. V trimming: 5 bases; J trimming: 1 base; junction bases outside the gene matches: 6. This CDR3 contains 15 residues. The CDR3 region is CASSRASGRTDTQYF. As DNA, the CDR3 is TGTGCCAGCAGTCGTGCTAGCGGACGCACAGATACGCAGTATTTT.